Presented here are 23 T cell receptor beta chains from one specimen sequenced in a study of Ad26.COV2.S vaccination and SARS-CoV-2 variants. Assay used: immunoSEQ multiplex PCR; TCRdb lists only in-frame clones, some missing. Of 200,000 to 250,000 clones in the sample, around nine tenths were seen once. Treatment here: some 19 received Ad26.COV2.S at low or high dose, single or two shots; roughly five received placebo; per-sample allocation not given. Collection of the samples took place on day 63 after the first injection of vaccine or placebo. Sequencing was performed on peripheral blood, taken in a trial of Ad26.COV2.S vaccine versus placebo. The receptor source for this set is a person aged 18 to 65 who received the Ad26.COV2.S COVID-19 vaccine or a placebo.

The V call is TRBV7-3, the J call TRBJ2-1, with 10 bases fitting TRBD2. CDR1 SGHTA and CDR2 FQGTGA come from the germline V gene. Trimming removed 4 bases from V and 5 bases from J; junction bases left unmatched: 5. The CDR3 covers 15 residues. The CDR3, as DNA: TGTGCCAGCAGCTCGGGACTAGCGCTGAACAATGAGCAGTTCTTC. This encodes CASSSGLALNNEQFF. Full variable domain (outside the CDR3, taken from reference TRBV7-3 and TRBJ2-1): GAGVSQTPSNKVTEKGKYVELRCDPISGHTALYWYRQSLGQGPEFLIYFQGTGAADDSGLPNDRFFAVRPEGSVSTLKIQRTERGDSAVYLCASSSGLALNNEQFFGPGTRLTVL.

CDR3 amino acids: CASSLQVGYEQYF. As DNA, the CDR3 is TGTGCCAGCAGTCTCCAGGTGGGTTACGAGCAGTACTTC. This rearrangement joins TRBV27 to TRBJ2-7, with unresolved D. The CDR3 consists of 13 residues. Trimming took off 5 bases at V and 4 bases at J, with 12 bases between the two ends. Germline V gives CDR1 MNHEY, CDR2 SMNVEV (reference sequence).

The chain combines TRBV27 with TRBJ1-5, with TRBD1 identical over 12 bases. The CDR3 extends over 16 amino acids. V lost 6 bases and J lost 6; bases outside the gene matches: 9. CDR1 is MNHEY, CDR2 SMNVEV, per germline (reference sequence). The CDR3 loop reads CASRGPGQGAGQPQHF. The DNA for the CDR3 is TGTGCCAGCAGGGGACCGGGACAGGGGGCAGGTCAGCCCCAGCATTTT.

This rearrangement joins TRBV19 to TRBJ2-3, with D perhaps assigned TRBD1 or TRBD2 (7 bases each). The ends were cut back, 7 bases at V and 2 bases at J, with 16 bases in the middle. The CDR3 covers 15 residues. From germline, CDR1 is LNHDA and CDR2 SQIVND (reference sequence). CDR3 residues: CASTQGGGPTDTQYF. CDR3 bases: TGTGCCAGTACCCAGGGGGGGGGACCCACAGATACGCAGTATTTT.

The rearrangement links TRBV18 to TRBJ1-4, with D unclear. The CDR3 totals 15 residues. Germline V gives CDR1 KGHSH, CDR2 LQKENI. V was clipped by 2 bases and J by 7 bases, with 14 bases between them. Here the CDR3 DNA reads TGTGCCAGCTCACCAACCGGGCCGTTGACTGAAAAACTGTTTTTT. Protein: CASSPTGPLTEKLFF.

The rearrangement joins TRBV2 to TRBJ1-2; 7 bases agree with TRBD1. The CDR3 is 13 residues long. Germline V gene data show CDR1 as SNHLY and CDR2 as FYNNEI. V was clipped by 6 bases and J by 5 bases; unmatched bases: 6. The CDR3, as DNA: TGTGCCAGCAGGGGACAGTCTGAGTATGGCTACACCTTC. This translates into CASRGQSEYGYTF. Based on the CDR3 plus reference TRBV2 and TRBJ1-2, the full variable domain is EPEVTQTPSHQVTQMGQEVILRCVPISNHLYFYWYRQILGQKVEFLVSFYNNEISEKSEIFDDQFSVERPDGSNFTLKIRSTKLEDSAMYFCASRGQSEYGYTFGSGTRLTVV.

The rearrangement joins TRBV3-1 (or the pseudogene TRBV3-2) to TRBJ2-1, with D perhaps matching TRBD1 or TRBD2 (5 bases each). Germline V gene lookup returns CDR1 LGHDT and CDR2 YNNKEL (reference sequence). The CDR3 has 16 amino acids. V lost 0 bases and J lost 2, with 11 bases in between. The CDR3 region has the DNA TGTGCCAGCAGCCAAGATGGAGAGGGGACCTACAATGAGCAGTTCTTC. It translates to CASSQDGEGTYNEQFF.

The V gene is TRBV6-5, the J gene TRBJ1-2; D possibly corresponds to TRBD1 (6 bases). The germline V gene has CDR1 MNHEY and CDR2 SVGAGI. Trimming pared 5 bases from V and 6 bases from J, leaving 19 bases between. The CDR3 contains 15 residues. CDR3 loop: CASSLMTGPSHGYTF. The CDR3 coding sequence is TGTGCCAGCAGTCTAATGACAGGCCCCTCTCATGGCTACACCTTC.

The chain carries TRBV12-3 or TRBV12-4 and TRBJ1-1, with D possibly matching TRBD1 (5 bases). The CDR3 loop spans 13 amino acids. Trimming left V 7 bases short and J 4 bases short, with 13 bases between. CDR3: CASTVREFTEAFF. The CDR3 nucleotides are TGTGCCAGCACCGTCAGGGAGTTCACTGAAGCTTTCTTT.

The V and J genes are TRBV19 and TRBJ1-1; D remains ambiguous. Trimming pared 3 bases from V and 6 bases from J, leaving 14 bases between. Germline CDR1 is LNHDA and CDR2 is SQIVND (reference sequence). This CDR3 is built from 14 residues. The CDR3 bases are TGTGCCAGTAGTATTGGGAGTGGCGGTGCTGAAGCTTTCTTT. Translating gives CASSIGSGGAEAFF. The full variable domain, its missing parts supplied by reference TRBV19 and TRBJ1-1, is DGGITQSPKYLFRKEGQNVTLSCEQNLNHDAMYWYRQDPGQGLRLIYYSQIVNDFQKGDIAEGYSVSREKKESFPLTVTSAQKNPTAFYLCASSIGSGGAEAFFGQGTRLTVV.

The J gene is TRBJ1-1, the V gene TRBV6-1, with no clear D. Germline V gives CDR1 MNHNS, CDR2 SASEGT. Between the trimmed V and J ends, which lost 3 bases and 6 bases, there was a span of 8 bases. The CDR3 length is 12 residues. The CDR3 bases are TGTGCCAGCAGTGAGGGGAGGGCTGAAGCTTTCTTT. This encodes CASSEGRAEAFF.

The chain joins TRBV4-3 to TRBJ1-2, with D hard to call. Germline lookup yields CDR1 LGHNA and CDR2 YSLEER. CDR3 length: 16 residues. V shed 3 bases and J shed 8 bases, with 22 bases lying between them. The CDR3 is CASSHGSLAVAEGYTF. CDR3 nucleotide sequence: TGCGCCAGCAGCCACGGAAGTCTGGCGGTCGCGGAAGGCTACACCTTC.

This clone was counted a few times. This chain connects TRBV7-9 to TRBJ1-2; D is possibly TRBD1 (5 bases). The V and J ends lost 5 bases and 3 bases respectively, with 16 bases between them. Germline V CDR1 and CDR2: SEHNR, FQNEAQ (reference sequence). There are 15 residues in the CDR3. The chain's CDR3 is CASSPLTADDYGYTF. Written as DNA, the CDR3 is TGTGCCAGCAGCCCCCTGACAGCGGACGACTATGGCTACACCTTC. Full variable domain (missing parts from reference TRBV7-9 and TRBJ1-2): DTGVSQNPRHKITKRGQNVTFRCDPISEHNRLYWYRQTLGQGPEFLTYFQNEAQLEKSRLLSDRFSAERPKGSFSTLEIQRTEQGDSAMYLCASSPLTADDYGYTFGSGTRLTVV.

Only one count was recorded for this clone. As DNA, the CDR3 is TGTGCCAGCAGCTACCCTGGACTAGCGGGGGGACAAGAGACCCAGTACTTC. It encodes CASSYPGLAGGQETQYF. The chain employs TRBV5-4 and TRBJ2-5, with 14 bases aligning to TRBD2. CDR1 and CDR2 from the germline V gene are SGHNT and YYREEE (reference sequence). The CDR3 runs 17 residues. J gave up 2 bases and V 3 bases, and 6 bases lay outside the gene matches.

The count of this clone is one. The V gene is TRBV15, the J gene TRBJ1-4, with 7 bases identical to TRBD1. This CDR3 contains 15 residues. The germline V gene has CDR1 LNHNV and CDR2 YYDKDF (reference sequence). The J segment lost 7 bases and the V segment lost 1 base, leaving 6 bases of the junction unmatched. CDR3 loop: CATSRVRQGGEKLFF. In DNA form, the CDR3 reads TGTGCCACCAGCAGAGTCCGACAGGGAGGTGAAAAACTGTTTTTT.

In the case of this clone: The same CDR3 is also encoded by other DNA sequences in this sample. The chain couples TRBV9 to TRBJ1-6; no reliable D call. The V gene's germline CDR1 is SGDLS and CDR2 YYNGEE. Trimming pared 4 bases from V and 6 bases from J, leaving 17 bases between. CDR3 length: 16 amino acids. CDR3 protein: CASSLHGQEANSPLHF. In nucleotides, the CDR3 is TGTGCCAGCAGCTTACACGGGCAGGAAGCTAATTCACCCCTCCACTTT.

This chain uses TRBV9 with TRBJ2-6; D is perhaps TRBD2 (6 bases). The length of the CDR3 is 17 residues. Germline V CDR1 and CDR2: SGDLS, YYNGEE. V gave up 4 bases and J gave up 0 bases, with 14 bases separating them. Written as DNA, the CDR3 is TGTGCCAGCAGCCCGAGTGGGGGACTCTCTGGGGCCAACGTCCTGACTTTC. Its translation is CASSPSGGLSGANVLTF.

With respect to this clone: This same CDR3 is encoded by further DNA sequences in the sample. The genes are TRBV7-2 and TRBJ1-2; tentatively, D is TRBD1 (5 bases). V lost 1 base, J lost 7 bases, and 16 bases lay in between. This CDR3 has 15 residues. In germline, CDR1 is SGHTA, CDR2 FQGNSA. The CDR3: CASSLGFRQGGGYTF. In DNA form, the CDR3 reads TGTGCCAGCAGCTTAGGATTCCGGCAGGGAGGTGGCTACACCTTC.

This clone occurred once. This chain links TRBV5-1 with TRBJ2-7, with TRBD2 matching over 10 bases. The CDR3 has 14 amino acids. Germline CDR1 SGHRS, CDR2 YFSETQ. V lost 4 bases to trimming and J lost 1 base; unmatched junction nucleotides: 2. The CDR3 DNA sequence: TGCGCCAGCAGCGGACTAGCGGAGTCCTACGAGCAGTACTTC. The encoded protein is CASSGLAESYEQYF.

This chain links TRBV6-1 with TRBJ2-7; no definite D call. V was cut by 0 bases and J by 3 bases, with 3 bases left in between. CDR1 and CDR2 (germline): MNHNS, SASEGT. The CDR3 loop spans 12 amino acids. CDR3 loop: CASSEAYYEQYF. The CDR3 DNA follows: TGTGCCAGCAGTGAAGCCTACTACGAGCAGTACTTC.

This chain connects TRBV3-1 (or the pseudogene TRBV3-2) to TRBJ2-7; D is unresolved. Trimming took off 5 bases at V and 4 bases at J, with 15 bases between the two ends. The CDR3 sequence is 14 residues long. CDR1 is LGHDT and CDR2 is YNNKEL in the germline V gene (reference sequence). CDR3 DNA sequence: TGTGCCAGCAGCACACCCCTGAATCGTTACGAGCAGTACTTC. This encodes CASSTPLNRYEQYF.

The chain links TRBV4-3 to TRBJ1-5; no definite D call. The CDR3 sequence is 14 residues long. V lost 4 bases and J 3 bases, leaving 10 bases between the germline ends. Germline CDR1 LGHNA, CDR2 YSLEER. The CDR3 sequence: CASSPDPLNQPQHF. The CDR3 DNA reads TGCGCCAGCAGCCCCGACCCTCTCAATCAGCCCCAGCATTTT.

The gene calls are TRBV6-5 and TRBJ2-7; D possibly corresponds to TRBD2 (6 bases). The CDR3 is 14 residues long. CDR1 is MNHEY and CDR2 is SVGAGI in the germline V gene. Trimming pared 11 bases from V and 7 bases from J, leaving 24 bases between. The CDR3 coding sequence is TGTGCCGTACTACTGGGGCAGGGACTTTGGGAGCAGTACTTC. Its protein is CAVLLGQGLWEQYF.